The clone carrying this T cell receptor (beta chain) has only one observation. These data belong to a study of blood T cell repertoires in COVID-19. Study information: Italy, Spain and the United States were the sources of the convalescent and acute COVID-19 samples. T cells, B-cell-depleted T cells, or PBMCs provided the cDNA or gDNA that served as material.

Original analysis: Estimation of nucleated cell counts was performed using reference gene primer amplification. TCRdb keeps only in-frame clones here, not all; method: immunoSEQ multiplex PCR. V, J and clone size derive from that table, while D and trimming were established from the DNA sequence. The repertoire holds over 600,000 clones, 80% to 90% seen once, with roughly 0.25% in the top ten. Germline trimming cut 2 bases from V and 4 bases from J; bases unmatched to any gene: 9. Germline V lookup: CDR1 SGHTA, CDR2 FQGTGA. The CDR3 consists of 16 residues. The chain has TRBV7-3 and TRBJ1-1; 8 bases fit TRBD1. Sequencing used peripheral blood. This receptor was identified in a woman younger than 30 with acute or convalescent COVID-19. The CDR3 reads CASSLVNGQGSTEAFF. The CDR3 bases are TGTGCCAGCAGCTTAGTAAACGGACAGGGAAGCACTGAAGCTTTCTTT.